The 5 T cell receptor beta chains reported below all come from one sample, sequenced in a study of T cell clonotyping in hematopoietic cell transplantation. TCRdb keeps only in-frame clones here, not all; method: immunoSEQ multiplex PCR. The repertoire has about 27,000 clones, around 95% of them found once; the top ten carry approximately 1.3%. Sequenced sample: peripheral blood mononuclear cells. These TCRs come from a man aged 45-60 years in good health. Some clones in this sample may be carry-over from other donors' samples.

This clone was picked up one time. The chain is built from TRBV30 and TRBJ1-2; maybe TRBD1 (5 bases). Germline V gene data show CDR1 as GTSNPN and CDR2 as SVGIG (reference sequence). Trimming took 4 bases from V and 6 from J, leaving 21 bases between them. The CDR3 contains 15 residues. The CDR3 DNA reads as TGTGCCTGGACCAAAAACCCGGGGGGAGAGGATGGCTACACCTTC. Amino acids: CAWTKNPGGEDGYTF. The variable domain in full, completed from reference TRBV30 and TRBJ1-2, reads SQTIHQWPATLVQPVGSPLSLECTVEGTSNPNLYWYRQAAGRGLQLLFYSVGIGQISSEVPQNLSASRPQDRQFILSSKKLLLSDSGFYLCAWTKNPGGEDGYTFGSGTRLTVV.

This rearrangement joins TRBV28 to TRBJ2-7; 11 positions agree with TRBD2. Germline V CDR1 and CDR2: MDHEN, SYDVKM. Unmatched junction bases numbered 4, after V lost 5 bases and J lost 1 base. This CDR3 region has 15 residues. The CDR3 spells CASSPTSGGSYEQYF. The CDR3 nucleotides are TGTGCCAGCAGTCCTACTAGCGGGGGATCCTACGAGCAGTACTTC.

DNA of the CDR3: TGTGCCAGCAGTGAAGACAGGGGAATTGGCTACACCTTC. This translates into CASSEDRGIGYTF. The chain employs TRBV2 and TRBJ1-2; 7 positions match TRBD1. From germline, CDR1 is SNHLY and CDR2 FYNNEI. This CDR3 has 13 amino acids. V dropped 1 base and J dropped 7; count of bases not matched to a gene: 3. The variable domain in full, completed from reference TRBV2 and TRBJ1-2, reads EPEVTQTPSHQVTQMGQEVILRCVPISNHLYFYWYRQILGQKVEFLVSFYNNEISEKSEIFDDQFSVERPDGSNFTLKIRSTKLEDSAMYFCASSEDRGIGYTFGSGTRLTVV.

The chain carries TRBV7-2 and TRBJ1-1, with 8 bases identical to TRBD1. V dropped 3 bases and J dropped 4; count of bases not matched to a gene: 4. The germline CDR1 and CDR2 sequences are SGHTA and FQGNSA. This CDR3 region has 14 residues. In DNA, the CDR3 is TGTGCCAGCAGCTTCTACAGGGGGGGCACTGAAGCTTTCTTT. This gives the protein CASSFYRGGTEAFF.

The chain combines TRBV4-3 with TRBJ2-5; 10 bases map to TRBD1. Trimming cost V 0 bases and J 3 bases; bases outside gene matches: 7. The CDR3 is 17 amino acids. Per the germline V gene, CDR1 is LGHNA and CDR2 is YSLEER. The DNA of the CDR3 is TGCGCCAGCAGCCAAGATAGGTGGGACAGGGGAGAAGAGACCCAGTACTTC. Its protein product is CASSQDRWDRGEETQYF.